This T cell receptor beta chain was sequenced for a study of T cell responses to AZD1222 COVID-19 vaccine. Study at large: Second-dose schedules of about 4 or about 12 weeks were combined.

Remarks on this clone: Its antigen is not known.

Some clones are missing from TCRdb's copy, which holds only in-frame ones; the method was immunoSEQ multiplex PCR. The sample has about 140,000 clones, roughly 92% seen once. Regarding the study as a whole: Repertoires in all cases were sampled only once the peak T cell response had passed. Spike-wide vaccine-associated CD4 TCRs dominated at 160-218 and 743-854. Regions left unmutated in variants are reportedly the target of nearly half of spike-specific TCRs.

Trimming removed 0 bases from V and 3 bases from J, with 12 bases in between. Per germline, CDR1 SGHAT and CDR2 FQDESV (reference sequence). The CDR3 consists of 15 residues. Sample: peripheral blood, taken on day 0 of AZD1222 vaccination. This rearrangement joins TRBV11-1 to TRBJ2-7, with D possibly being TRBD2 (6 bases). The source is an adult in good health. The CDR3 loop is CASSLAWDGGYEQYF. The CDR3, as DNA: TGTGCCAGCAGCTTAGCCTGGGACGGGGGCTACGAGCAGTACTTC.